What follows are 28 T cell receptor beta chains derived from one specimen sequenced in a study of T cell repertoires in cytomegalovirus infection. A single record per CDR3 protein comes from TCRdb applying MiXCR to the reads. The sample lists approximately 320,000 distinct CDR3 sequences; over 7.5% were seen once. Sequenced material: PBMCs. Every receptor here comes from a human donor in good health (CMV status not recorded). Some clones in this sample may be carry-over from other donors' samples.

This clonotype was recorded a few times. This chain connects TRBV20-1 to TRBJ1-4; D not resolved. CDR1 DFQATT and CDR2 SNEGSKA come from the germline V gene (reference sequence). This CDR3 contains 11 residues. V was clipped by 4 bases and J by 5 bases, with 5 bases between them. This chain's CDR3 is CSANANEKLFF. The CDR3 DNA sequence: TGCAGTGCTAATGCGAATGAAAAACTGTTTTTT.

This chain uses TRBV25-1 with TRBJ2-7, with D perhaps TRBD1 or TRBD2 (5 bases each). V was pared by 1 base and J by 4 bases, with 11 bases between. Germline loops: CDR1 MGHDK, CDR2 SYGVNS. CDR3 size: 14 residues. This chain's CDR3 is CASSEFGGWYEQYF. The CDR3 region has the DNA TGTGCCAGCAGTGAATTTGGGGGATGGTACGAGCAGTACTTC.

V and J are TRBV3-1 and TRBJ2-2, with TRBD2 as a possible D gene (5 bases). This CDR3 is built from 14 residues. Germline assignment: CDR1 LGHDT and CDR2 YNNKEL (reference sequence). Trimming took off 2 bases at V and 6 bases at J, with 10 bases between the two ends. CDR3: CASSQNSAPGELFF. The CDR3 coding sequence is TGTGCCAGCAGCCAAAATAGCGCCCCCGGGGAGCTGTTTTTT.

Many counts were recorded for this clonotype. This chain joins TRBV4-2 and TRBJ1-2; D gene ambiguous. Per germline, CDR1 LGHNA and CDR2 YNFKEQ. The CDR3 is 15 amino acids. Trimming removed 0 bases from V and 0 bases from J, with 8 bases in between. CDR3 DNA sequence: TGTGCCAGCAGCCAAGATCGGCAGGCTAACTATGGCTACACCTTC. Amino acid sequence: CASSQDRQANYGYTF.

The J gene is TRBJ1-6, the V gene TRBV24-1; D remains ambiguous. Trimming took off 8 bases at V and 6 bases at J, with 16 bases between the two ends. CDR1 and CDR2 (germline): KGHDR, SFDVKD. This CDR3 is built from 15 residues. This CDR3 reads CATKAVSQSNSPLHF. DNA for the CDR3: TGTGCCACCAAGGCTGTTAGCCAGTCTAATTCACCCCTCCACTTT.

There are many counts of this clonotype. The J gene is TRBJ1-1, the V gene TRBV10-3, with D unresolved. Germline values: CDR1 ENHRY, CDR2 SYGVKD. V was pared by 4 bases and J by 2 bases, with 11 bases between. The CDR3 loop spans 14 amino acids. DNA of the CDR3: TGTGCCATCAGTGGTACAACCGGCAACACTGAAGCTTTCTTT. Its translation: CAISGTTGNTEAFF.

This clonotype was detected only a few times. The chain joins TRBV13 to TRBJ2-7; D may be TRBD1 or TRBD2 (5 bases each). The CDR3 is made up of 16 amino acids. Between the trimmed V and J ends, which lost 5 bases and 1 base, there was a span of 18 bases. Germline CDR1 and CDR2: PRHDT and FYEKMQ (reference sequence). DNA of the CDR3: TGTGCCAGCAGCCGTGGGGCGGGTAGAGGATCCTACGAGCAGTACTTC. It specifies CASSRGAGRGSYEQYF.

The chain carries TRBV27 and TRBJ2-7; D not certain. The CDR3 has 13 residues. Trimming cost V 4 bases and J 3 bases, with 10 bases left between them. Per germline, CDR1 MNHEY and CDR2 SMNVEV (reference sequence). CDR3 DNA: TGTGCCAGCAGTTCGTTTTGGGGCTACGAGCAGTACTTC. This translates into CASSSFWGYEQYF.

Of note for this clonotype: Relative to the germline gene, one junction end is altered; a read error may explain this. As DNA, the CDR3 is TGTGCCAACAGCGCCAAGGGGGCGGACACTGAAGCTTTCTTT. This sequence encodes CANSAKGADTEAFF. The genes are TRBV7-4 and TRBJ1-1; 7 bases fit TRBD1. CDR3 length equals 14 residues. Germline V gene data show CDR1 as SGHVT and CDR2 as SQSDAQ.

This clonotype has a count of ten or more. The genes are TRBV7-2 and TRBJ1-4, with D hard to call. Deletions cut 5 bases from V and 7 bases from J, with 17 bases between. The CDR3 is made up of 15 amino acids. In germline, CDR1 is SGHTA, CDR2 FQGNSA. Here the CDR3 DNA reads TGTGCCAGCAGCCGCCGTGGGCCCACGGGTGAAAAACTGTTTTTT. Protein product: CASSRRGPTGEKLFF.

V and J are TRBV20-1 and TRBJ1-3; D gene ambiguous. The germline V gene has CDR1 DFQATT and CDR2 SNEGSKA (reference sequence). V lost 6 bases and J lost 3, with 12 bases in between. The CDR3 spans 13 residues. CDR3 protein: CSARPRGGNTIYF. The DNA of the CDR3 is TGCAGTGCCCGGCCTCGGGGTGGAAACACCATATATTTT.

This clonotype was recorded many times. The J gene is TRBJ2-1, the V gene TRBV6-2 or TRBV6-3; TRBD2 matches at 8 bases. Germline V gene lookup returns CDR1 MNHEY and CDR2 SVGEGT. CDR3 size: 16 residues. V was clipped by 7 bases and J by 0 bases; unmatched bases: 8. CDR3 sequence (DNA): TGTGCCAGCACCTCACGGGGGGGAATCTCCTACAATGAGCAGTTCTTC. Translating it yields CASTSRGGISYNEQFF.

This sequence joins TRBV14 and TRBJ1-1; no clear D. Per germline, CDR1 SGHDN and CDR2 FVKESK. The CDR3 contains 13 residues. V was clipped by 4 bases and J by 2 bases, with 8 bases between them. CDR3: CASSREVNTEAFF. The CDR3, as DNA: TGTGCCAGCAGCCGGGAGGTCAACACTGAAGCTTTCTTT.

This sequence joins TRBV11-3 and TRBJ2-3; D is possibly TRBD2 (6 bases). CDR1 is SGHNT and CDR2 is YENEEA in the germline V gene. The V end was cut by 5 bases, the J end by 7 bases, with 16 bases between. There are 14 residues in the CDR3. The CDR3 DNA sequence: TGTGCCAGCAGCCCAGGGAACGGGGGAAATACGCAGTATTTT. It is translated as CASSPGNGGNTQYF.

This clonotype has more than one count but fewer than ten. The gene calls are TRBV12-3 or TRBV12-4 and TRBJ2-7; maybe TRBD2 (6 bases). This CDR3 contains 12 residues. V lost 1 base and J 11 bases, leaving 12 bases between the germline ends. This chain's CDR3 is CASSLGEAKKYF. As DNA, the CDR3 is TGTGCCAGCAGTTTAGGGGAGGCCAAGAAGTACTTC.

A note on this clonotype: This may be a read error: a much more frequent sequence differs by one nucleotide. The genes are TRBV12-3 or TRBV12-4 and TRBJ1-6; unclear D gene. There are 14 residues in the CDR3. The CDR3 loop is CASSVMYGNSPPHF. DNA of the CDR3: TGTGCCTCCAGCGTGATGTATGGGAATTCACCCCCCCACTTT.

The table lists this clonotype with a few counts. CDR3 bases: TGTGCCAGCAGCTTGGCCCAGGGCTCAATTAATGGCTACACCTTC. Translating it yields CASSLAQGSINGYTF. The chain employs TRBV7-9 and TRBJ1-2; TRBD1 might be the D (5 bases). Germline-derived CDR1 and CDR2 are SEHNR and FQNEAQ (reference sequence). The germline V and J ends were trimmed by 3 bases and 6 bases, with 17 bases remaining between them. The CDR3 runs to 15 residues.

DNA for the CDR3: TGCAGTGCTAGTGTGACAGGGGGCTGGAATTCACCCCTCCACTTT. It is translated as CSASVTGGWNSPLHF. V is TRBV20-1 and J is TRBJ1-6; 10 nucleotides agree with TRBD1. Unmatched junction bases numbered 6, after V lost 3 bases and J lost 7 bases. The CDR3 sequence is 15 residues long. CDR1 and CDR2 (germline): DFQATT, SNEGSKA (reference sequence).

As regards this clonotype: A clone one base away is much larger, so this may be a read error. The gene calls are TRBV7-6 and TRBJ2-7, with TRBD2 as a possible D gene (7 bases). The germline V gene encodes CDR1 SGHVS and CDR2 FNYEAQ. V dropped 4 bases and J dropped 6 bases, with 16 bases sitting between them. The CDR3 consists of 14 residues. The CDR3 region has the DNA TGTGCCAGCAGCTCGGTGCGGGGGCAGGGCGAGCAGTACTTC. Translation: CASSSVRGQGEQYF.

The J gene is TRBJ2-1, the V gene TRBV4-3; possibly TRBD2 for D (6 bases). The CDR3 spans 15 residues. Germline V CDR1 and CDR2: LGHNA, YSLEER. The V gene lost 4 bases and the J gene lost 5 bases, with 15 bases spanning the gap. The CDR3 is CASSPWGAGDNEQFF. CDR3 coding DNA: TGCGCCAGCAGCCCCTGGGGAGCGGGTGACAATGAGCAGTTCTTC.

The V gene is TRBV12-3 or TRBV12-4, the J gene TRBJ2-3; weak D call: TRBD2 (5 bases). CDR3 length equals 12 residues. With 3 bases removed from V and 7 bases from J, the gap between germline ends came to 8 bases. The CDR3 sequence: CASSLRVHTQYF. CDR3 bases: TGTGCCAGCAGTTTGCGGGTGCATACGCAGTATTTT.

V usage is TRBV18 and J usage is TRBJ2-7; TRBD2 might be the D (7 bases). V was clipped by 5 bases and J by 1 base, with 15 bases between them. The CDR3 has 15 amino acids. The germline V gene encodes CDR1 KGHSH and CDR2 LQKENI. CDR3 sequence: CASSSGGSGSYEQYF. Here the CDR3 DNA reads TGTGCCAGCTCATCGGGGGGCTCAGGGTCCTACGAGCAGTACTTC.

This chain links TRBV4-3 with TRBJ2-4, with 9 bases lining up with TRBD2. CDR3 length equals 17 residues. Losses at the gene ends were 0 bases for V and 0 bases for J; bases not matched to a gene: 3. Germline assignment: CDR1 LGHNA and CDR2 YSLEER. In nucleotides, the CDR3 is TGCGCCAGCAGCCAAGAACTAGCGGGCCGAGCCAAAAACATTCAGTACTTC. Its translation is CASSQELAGRAKNIQYF.

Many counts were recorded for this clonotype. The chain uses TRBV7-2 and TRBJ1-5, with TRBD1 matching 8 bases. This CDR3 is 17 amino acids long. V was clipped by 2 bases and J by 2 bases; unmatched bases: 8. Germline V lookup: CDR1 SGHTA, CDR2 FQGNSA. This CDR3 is CASSLRTGLAGNQPQHF. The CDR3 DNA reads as TGTGCCAGCAGCTTAAGGACAGGGCTTGCTGGCAATCAGCCCCAGCATTTT.

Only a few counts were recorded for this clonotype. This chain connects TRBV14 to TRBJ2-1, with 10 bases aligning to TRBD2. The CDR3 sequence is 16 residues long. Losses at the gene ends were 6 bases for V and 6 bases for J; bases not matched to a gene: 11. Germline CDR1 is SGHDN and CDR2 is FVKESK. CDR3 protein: CASSLSSGRGSNEQFF. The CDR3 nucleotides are TGTGCCAGCAGTCTTTCGAGCGGGAGGGGAAGCAATGAGCAGTTCTTC.

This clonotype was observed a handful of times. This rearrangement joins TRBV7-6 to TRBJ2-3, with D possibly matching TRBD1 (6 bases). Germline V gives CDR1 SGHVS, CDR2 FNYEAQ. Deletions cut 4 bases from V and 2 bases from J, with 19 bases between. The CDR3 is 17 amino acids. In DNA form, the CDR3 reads TGTGCCAGCAGCTCGGGGACAAATGATTATATCACAGATACGCAGTATTTT. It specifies CASSSGTNDYITDTQYF.

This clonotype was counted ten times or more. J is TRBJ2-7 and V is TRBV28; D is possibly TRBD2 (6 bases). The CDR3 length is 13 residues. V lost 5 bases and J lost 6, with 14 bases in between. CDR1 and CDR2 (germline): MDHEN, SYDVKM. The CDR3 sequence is CASSPHRRGEQYF. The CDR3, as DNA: TGTGCCAGCAGTCCTCACAGGAGGGGCGAGCAGTACTTC.

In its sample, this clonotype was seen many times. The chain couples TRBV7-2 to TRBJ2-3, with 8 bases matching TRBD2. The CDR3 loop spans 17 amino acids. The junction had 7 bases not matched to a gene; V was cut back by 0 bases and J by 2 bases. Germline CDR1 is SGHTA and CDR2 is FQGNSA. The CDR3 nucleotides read TGTGCCAGCAGCTTAGCGATAGTCGGGGGGGCCACAGATACGCAGTATTTT. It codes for CASSLAIVGGATDTQYF.